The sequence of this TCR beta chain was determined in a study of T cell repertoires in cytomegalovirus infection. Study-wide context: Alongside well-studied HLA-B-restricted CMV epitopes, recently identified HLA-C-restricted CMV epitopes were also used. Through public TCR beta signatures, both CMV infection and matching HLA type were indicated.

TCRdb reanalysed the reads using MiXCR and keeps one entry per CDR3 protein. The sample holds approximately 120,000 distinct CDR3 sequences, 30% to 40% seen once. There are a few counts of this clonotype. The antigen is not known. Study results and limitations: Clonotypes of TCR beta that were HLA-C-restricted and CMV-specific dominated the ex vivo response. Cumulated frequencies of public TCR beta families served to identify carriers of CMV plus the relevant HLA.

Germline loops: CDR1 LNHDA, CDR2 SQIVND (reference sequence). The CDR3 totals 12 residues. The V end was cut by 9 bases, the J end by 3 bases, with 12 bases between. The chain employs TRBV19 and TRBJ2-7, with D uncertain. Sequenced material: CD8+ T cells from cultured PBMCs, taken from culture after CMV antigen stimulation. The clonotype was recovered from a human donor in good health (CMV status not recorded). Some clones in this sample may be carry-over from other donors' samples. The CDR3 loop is CASATPNYEQYF. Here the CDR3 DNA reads TGTGCCAGCGCGACGCCCAACTACGAGCAGTACTTC.